This TCR beta chain originates from a study of a mutant IDH1 vaccine in newly diagnosed glioma. Study at large: The start of vaccination came 4-6 weeks after radiotherapy alone, or with temozolomide cycles. Pretreatment consisted of radiotherapy, temozolomide, or both, with most receiving both.

Time point indicated: week 47, end of study. A 20-mer mutant IDH1 peptide at 300 ug was injected subcutaneously with topical imiquimod. Clones were sequenced by immunoSEQ multiplex PCR, and TCRdb holds only the in-frame ones, with some missing. The sample lists about 35,000 clones; around nine tenths were seen once. As for this clone: No antigen is known for it.

Study conclusions and caveats: The occurrence of vaccine-induced immune responses was seen in more than 85% of patients.

The source material was PBMCs, sampled from a glioma patient whose treatment included an IDH1 peptide vaccine. This receptor was obtained from a woman aged 25 to 45 with glioma.

The CDR3 region is CASSQTTGHQETQYF. The CDR3 DNA follows: TGCGCCAGCAGCCAAACGACAGGCCACCAAGAGACCCAGTACTTC. The chain uses TRBV5-1 and TRBJ2-5; a possible D gene is TRBD1 (6 bases). Trimming removed 4 bases from V and 0 bases from J, with 13 bases in between. Germline V CDR1 and CDR2: SGHRS, YFSETQ. This CDR3 region has 15 residues.